This TCR beta chain was sequenced for a study of blood T cell repertoires in COVID-19. Study-wide context: Acute and convalescent COVID-19 samples came from the United States, Italy and Spain. From T cells, B-cell-depleted T cells, or PBMCs came the material, which was cDNA or gDNA.

This clone was picked up one time. Authors' analysis steps: Using reference gene primer amplification, nucleated cell counts were estimated. Measured with immunoSEQ multiplex PCR; TCRdb has only the in-frame clones, and not every one. V and J calls and clone size are those listed in that table; D and trimming were worked out from the DNA. The sample carries 56,000 or so clones, roughly 84% recorded once. Germline V gene data show CDR1 as SNHLY and CDR2 as FYNNEI. Trimming pared 6 bases from V and 6 bases from J, leaving 11 bases between. CDR3 size: 12 residues. The chain has TRBV2 and TRBJ1-2, with D unclear. The origin of this receptor is an elderly woman with acute or convalescent COVID-19. Source material: peripheral blood. The DNA of the CDR3 is TGTGCCAGCAGGGTTCGCAACAATGGCTACACCTTC. Amino acid sequence: CASRVRNNGYTF.